The source of this T cell receptor beta chain is a study of blood T cell repertoires in COVID-19. This CDR3 region has 15 residues. Germline V lookup: CDR1 SEHNR, CDR2 FQNEAQ (reference sequence). V lost 5 bases and J 2 bases, leaving 12 bases between the germline ends. Authors' data handling: Nucleated cell counts were estimated from reference gene primer amplification. The method was immunoSEQ multiplex PCR; TCRdb's version includes in-frame clones alone and lacks a portion of them. That table gives V, J and clone size, and the DNA gave D and trimming. The table records 180,000 or so clones, approximately 85% of them present only once.

The TCR sequence derives from a human donor with active or convalescent COVID-19. The donor label of this sample is uncertain. What was sequenced was peripheral blood. The chain joins TRBV7-9 to TRBJ2-2; weak D call: TRBD2 (6 bases). Written as DNA, the CDR3 is TGTGCCAGCAGCACGGGACTCCTAAACACCGGGGAGCTGTTTTTT. Its translation: CASSTGLLNTGELFF. Complete variable domain (other parts from reference TRBV7-9 and TRBJ2-2): DTGVSQNPRHKITKRGQNVTFRCDPISEHNRLYWYRQTLGQGPEFLTYFQNEAQLEKSRLLSDRFSAERPKGSFSTLEIQRTEQGDSAMYLCASSTGLLNTGELFFGEGSRLTVL.